The 21 T cell receptor beta chains in this list originate from one sample, sequenced in a study of T cell responses to AZD1222 COVID-19 vaccine. Assay used: immunoSEQ multiplex PCR; TCRdb lists only in-frame clones, some missing. The data contain about 110,000 clones, about 90% of them singletons. This specimen consisted of peripheral blood, obtained 28 days after the second AZD1222 dose. The receptors derive from an adult who received the AZD1222 COVID-19 vaccine.

This chain connects TRBV5-1 to TRBJ2-1; the D is unclear. V was clipped by 3 bases and J by 8 bases, with 6 bases between them. CDR3 length equals 11 residues. Germline assignment: CDR1 SGHRS and CDR2 YFSETQ. The CDR3 coding sequence is TGCGCCAGCAGCTACCAACATGAGCAGTTCTTC. Its translation: CASSYQHEQFF.

The chain's CDR3 is CASSLRQGVGDTQYF. The CDR3 region has the DNA TGTGCCAGCAGCTTAAGACAGGGGGTCGGAGATACGCAGTATTTT. The chain employs TRBV11-3 and TRBJ2-3, with 9 bases matching TRBD1. J lost 5 bases, V lost 2 bases, and 5 bases had no gene match. Germline loops: CDR1 SGHNT, CDR2 YENEEA. CDR3 length equals 15 residues.

The rearrangement uses TRBV19 and TRBJ2-7; D remains unclear. Between the trimmed V and J ends, which lost 4 bases and 2 bases, there was a span of 12 bases. From germline, CDR1 is LNHDA and CDR2 SQIVND (reference sequence). This CDR3 region has 14 residues. CDR3 residues: CASSTWTTTYEQYF. Written as DNA, the CDR3 is TGTGCCAGTAGTACCTGGACCACTACCTACGAGCAGTACTTC.

This chain joins TRBV30 and TRBJ2-2; TRBD1 might be the D (6 bases). The CDR3 is 15 amino acids. Looked up from germline, CDR1 is GTSNPN and CDR2 is SVGIG (reference sequence). The V gene lost 0 bases and the J gene lost 3 bases, with 11 bases spanning the gap. DNA of the CDR3: TGTGCCTGGAGTGTACCAGGGGCGGACACCGGGGAGCTGTTTTTT. Residues: CAWSVPGADTGELFF. Based on the CDR3 plus reference TRBV30 and TRBJ2-2, the full variable domain is SQTIHQWPATLVQPVGSPLSLECTVEGTSNPNLYWYRQAAGRGLQLLFYSVGIGQISSEVPQNLSASRPQDRQFILSSKKLLLSDSGFYLCAWSVPGADTGELFFGEGSRLTVL.

The rearrangement links TRBV19 to TRBJ1-6; D is unresolved. This CDR3 region has 14 residues. The germline gives CDR1 LNHDA, CDR2 SQIVND (reference sequence). V was shortened by 7 bases and J by 3 bases, with 10 bases between the two germline ends. The CDR3 region has the DNA TGTGCCAGTACCCCGGGGTACTATAATTCACCCCTCCACTTT. Its protein is CASTPGYYNSPLHF. The full variable domain, completed using reference TRBV19 and TRBJ1-6, is DGGITQSPKYLFRKEGQNVTLSCEQNLNHDAMYWYRQDPGQGLRLIYYSQIVNDFQKGDIAEGYSVSREKKESFPLTVTSAQKNPTAFYLCASTPGYYNSPLHFGNGTRLTVT.

The rearrangement joins TRBV19 to TRBJ1-1, with unresolved D. The V gene lost 5 bases and the J gene lost 8 bases, with 15 bases spanning the gap. The CDR3 totals 13 residues. Germline values: CDR1 LNHDA, CDR2 SQIVND (reference sequence). The DNA of the CDR3 is TGTGCCAGTAGTCCGAAGTCGCGGAGGGAAGCTTTCTTT. Encoded protein: CASSPKSRREAFF.

CDR3 nucleotides: TGTGCCAGCAGTCTCGGGGGTCACACCATATATTTT. Protein: CASSLGGHTIYF. This sequence joins TRBV12-3 or TRBV12-4 and TRBJ1-3, with D maybe TRBD1 (5 bases). The CDR3 is made up of 12 amino acids. Trimming removed 5 bases from V and 8 bases from J, with 10 bases in between.

The chain couples TRBV12-3 or TRBV12-4 to TRBJ1-1, with a tentative D call TRBD1 (6 bases). The CDR3 is 13 amino acids. Trimming cost V 5 bases and J 5 bases, with 12 bases left between them. The CDR3 region has the DNA TGTGCCAGCAGTAGGGGGAAAGGGACTGAAGCTTTCTTT. Its protein is CASSRGKGTEAFF.

The chain links TRBV7-9 to TRBJ2-3; D call uncertain. The CDR3 length is 12 residues. Trimming removed 5 bases from V and 4 bases from J, with 7 bases in between. Germline CDR1 SEHNR, CDR2 FQNEAQ (reference sequence). The CDR3 is CASSGSSDTQYF. CDR3 nucleotide sequence: TGTGCCAGCAGCGGTTCCTCAGATACGCAGTATTTT.

The chain couples TRBV3-1 (or the pseudogene TRBV3-2) to TRBJ2-5, with D unresolved. CDR1 is LGHDT, CDR2 YNNKEL, per germline (reference sequence). The length of the CDR3 is 15 residues. The V end lost 4 bases, the J end lost 0 bases, and 12 bases lay between the germline ends. This CDR3 is CASSRSDIYQETQYF. CDR3 DNA sequence: TGTGCCAGCAGCCGGTCAGACATATACCAAGAGACCCAGTACTTC.

The chain links TRBV5-1 to TRBJ2-3; D possibly corresponds to TRBD2 (6 bases). The germline V and J ends were trimmed by 1 base and 2 bases, with 11 bases remaining between them. The CDR3 has 15 residues. Per the germline V gene, CDR1 is SGHRS and CDR2 is YFSETQ. The CDR3: CASSLSGRDTDTQYF. CDR3 nucleotides: TGCGCCAGCAGCTTGTCCGGGCGGGACACAGATACGCAGTATTTT.

The chain combines TRBV30 with TRBJ1-1; D is ambiguous. Germline V gene lookup returns CDR1 GTSNPN and CDR2 SVGIG (reference sequence). V lost 2 bases to trimming and J lost 4 bases, with 8 bases between them. The CDR3 runs to 12 residues. The CDR3 sequence: CAWSKESTEAFF. Here the CDR3 DNA reads TGTGCCTGGAGTAAAGAGAGCACTGAAGCTTTCTTT.

The chain has TRBV27 and TRBJ2-7, with TRBD2 identical over 9 bases. Germline V gene data show CDR1 as MNHEY and CDR2 as SMNVEV (reference sequence). This CDR3 has 14 amino acids. Losses at the gene ends were 5 bases for V and 3 bases for J; bases not matched to a gene: 5. Written as DNA, the CDR3 is TGTGCCAGCAGTCTTAGCGGGAGAATCTACGAGCAGTACTTC. This gives the protein CASSLSGRIYEQYF.

This clone was seen more than once but under ten times. The V call is TRBV7-9, the J call TRBJ2-3; D perhaps matches TRBD2 (5 bases). Germline CDR1 SEHNR, CDR2 FQNEAQ (reference sequence). Trimming pared 5 bases from V and 0 bases from J, leaving 15 bases between. The CDR3 is made up of 16 amino acids. The CDR3 is CASSPGLSPSTDTQYF. CDR3 DNA sequence: TGTGCCAGCAGCCCCGGACTTTCACCTAGCACAGATACGCAGTATTTT.

This clone was seen only once. The chain carries TRBV25-1 and TRBJ2-1; D possibly corresponds to TRBD2 (5 bases). Trimming stripped 4 bases from V and 4 bases from J, with 8 bases between. Germline V gives CDR1 MGHDK, CDR2 SYGVNS. The CDR3 consists of 13 residues. The CDR3 reads CASSARDYNEQFF. The CDR3 nucleotides are TGTGCCAGCAGTGCCCGGGATTACAATGAGCAGTTCTTC.

This clone appeared a single time. The V gene is TRBV7-8, the J gene TRBJ2-3; 8 nucleotides agree with TRBD1. V lost 2 bases to trimming and J lost 6 bases; unmatched junction nucleotides: 7. The V gene's germline CDR1 is SGHVS and CDR2 FQNEAQ. The CDR3 has 15 amino acids. This CDR3 reads CASSLRQGKTDTQYF. CDR3 coding DNA: TGTGCCAGCAGCTTACGACAGGGGAAAACGGATACGCAGTATTTT.

The CDR3 nucleotides are TGTGCCAGCAGCGAGGGACTGGGCACCGGGGAGCTGTTTTTT. Protein sequence: CASSEGLGTGELFF. The gene calls are TRBV6-5 and TRBJ2-2; D is possibly TRBD2 (6 bases). The germline V and J ends were trimmed by 6 bases and 4 bases, with 12 bases remaining between them. The CDR3 contains 14 residues. In germline, CDR1 is MNHEY, CDR2 SVGAGI.

The V and J genes are TRBV28 and TRBJ1-2; TRBD1 might be the D (5 bases). This CDR3 has 15 amino acids. V was pared by 4 bases and J by 2 bases, with 14 bases between. Germline V gene sequence: CDR1 MDHEN, CDR2 SYDVKM. This CDR3 reads CASSSLGGVNYGYTF. The CDR3 nucleotides are TGTGCCAGCAGTTCCCTGGGGGGGGTCAACTATGGCTACACCTTC.

This chain connects TRBV3-1 (or the pseudogene TRBV3-2) to TRBJ1-4; no clear D gene. Trimming removed 4 bases at V and 7 bases at J, with 16 bases between. Per the germline V gene, CDR1 is LGHDT and CDR2 is YNNKEL (reference sequence). The CDR3 contains 15 residues. The CDR3 DNA reads as TGTGCCAGCAGCCCCACCTCCCCTGTGGGTGAAAAACTGTTTTTT. Its protein product is CASSPTSPVGEKLFF.

The CDR3 coding sequence is TGTGCCAGCAGCCTCTCTGGGGGCAATCAGCCCCAGCATTTT. Translating gives CASSLSGGNQPQHF. This chain joins TRBV7-8 and TRBJ1-5, with D hard to call. Germline-derived CDR1 and CDR2 are SGHVS and FQNEAQ. The CDR3 has 14 amino acids. The V gene lost 5 bases and the J gene lost 2 bases, with 10 bases spanning the gap.

The CDR3 region is CASSGDRNEKLFF. The CDR3 DNA sequence: TGTGCCAGCAGCGGGGACAGGAATGAAAAACTGTTTTTT. The V and J genes are TRBV2 and TRBJ1-4; 8 nucleotides agree with TRBD1. With V trimmed by 6 bases and J by 5 bases, 2 bases remained unmatched. CDR1 and CDR2 from the germline V gene are SNHLY and FYNNEI. The CDR3 loop spans 13 amino acids. Together with reference TRBV2 and TRBJ1-4, the CDR3 gives the full variable domain: EPEVTQTPSHQVTQMGQEVILRCVPISNHLYFYWYRQILGQKVEFLVSFYNNEISEKSEIFDDQFSVERPDGSNFTLKIRSTKLEDSAMYFCASSGDRNEKLFFGSGTQLSVL.